This TCR beta chain is drawn from a study of control samples from healthy donors and cancer patients. Here immunoSEQ multiplex PCR was the method, and the copy in TCRdb shows in-frame clones only, minus some. The table shows about 120,000 clones, with about 94% occurring only once. The sequence was obtained from a man aged 30 to 39 in good health. Sample: blood.

The CDR3 spells CASSYGGIRPETQYF. The CDR3, as DNA: TGTGCCAGCAGCTACGGGGGGATCCGCCCGGAGACCCAGTACTTC. The V call is TRBV9, the J call TRBJ2-5; 7 bases agree with TRBD2. CDR1 SGDLS and CDR2 YYNGEE come from the germline V gene. This CDR3 spans 15 amino acids. Trimming took 4 bases from V and 5 from J; bases not matched to a gene: 11.